Presented here are 17 T cell receptor beta chains from one specimen sequenced in a study of T cells in Graves' hyperthyroidism and ophthalmopathy. Template material for amplifying TCR beta CDR3 regions consisted of RNA transcripts. The TCR CDR3 was amplified in a first-round RT-PCR using the HTBI primer set. TCRdb re-called the multiplex PCR reads through MiXCR, storing one row per CDR3 protein. The sample comprises under 400,000 distinct CDR3 sequences, around 15% of which are singletons, and roughly a fifth rests with the top ten. The sample taken for sequencing was blood. The receptor source for this set is a woman aged 60-75 years with Graves' ophthalmopathy.

This clonotype has a count of ten or more. This rearrangement joins TRBV29-1 to TRBJ2-2; D is undetermined. V was cut by 4 bases and J by 1 base, with 4 bases left in between. Germline CDR1 reads SQVTM; CDR2 reads ANQGSEA. The CDR3 loop spans 12 amino acids. The CDR3 is CSVGQNTGELFF. The CDR3 nucleotides read TGCAGCGTTGGGCAGAACACCGGGGAGCTGTTTTTT.

The gene calls are TRBV20-1 and TRBJ2-3; 7 nucleotides align to TRBD1. The CDR3 extends over 13 amino acids. Germline CDR1 is DFQATT and CDR2 is SNEGSKA (reference sequence). CDR3 DNA: TGCAGAACACAGGGGCCAAGCACAGATACGCAGTATTTT. This gives the protein CRTQGPSTDTQYF.

This clonotype has more than one count but fewer than ten. The chain couples TRBV20-1 to TRBJ2-5, with D perhaps TRBD1 (5 bases). The V and J ends lost 7 bases and 4 bases respectively, with 16 bases between them. The CDR3 has 13 residues. Germline assignment: CDR1 DFQATT and CDR2 SNEGSKA (reference sequence). CDR3: CSETSGSRETQYF. CDR3 DNA sequence: TGCAGTGAAACGTCAGGGTCCAGAGAGACCCAGTACTTC.

The table lists this clonotype with many counts. This chain connects TRBV20-1 to TRBJ2-5; D might be TRBD2 (5 bases). The CDR3 loop spans 14 amino acids. Germline loops: CDR1 DFQATT, CDR2 SNEGSKA (reference sequence). In nucleotides, the CDR3 is TGCACCCCCGAACCCGCGGGCCAACAAGAGACCCAGTACTTC. It is translated as CTPEPAGQQETQYF.

As concerns this clonotype: This may arise from a read error, as a much more abundant clone is one base away. DNA of the CDR3: TGTGCCAGCAGCCCACCCGGCCGGAATACGCAGTATTTT. It translates to CASSPPGRNTQYF. The chain uses TRBV6-1 and TRBJ2-3; D is uncertain. The CDR3 is made up of 13 amino acids. CDR1 is MNHNS, CDR2 SASEGT, per germline. The germline V and J ends were trimmed by 6 bases and 7 bases, with 14 bases remaining between them.

This clonotype was observed at least ten times. A junction boundary mismatches the germline segment, possibly from a read error. The chain has TRBV5-1 and TRBJ2-3; 7 positions match TRBD2. CDR3 length: 14 residues. Germline values: CDR1 SGHRS, CDR2 YFSETQ. CDR3: CASSLSGSTDTQYF. The CDR3 DNA follows: TGTGCCAGCAGTCTTAGCGGGAGCACAGATACGCAGTATTTT.

In its sample, this clonotype was seen many times. V gene TRBV28 combines with J gene TRBJ2-7; possibly TRBD1 for D (6 bases). The CDR3 loop spans 14 amino acids. Trimming cost V 5 bases and J 5 bases, with 16 bases left between them. From germline, CDR1 is MDHEN and CDR2 SYDVKM. The CDR3 nucleotides read TGTGCCAGCAGTGTACAGGGTCAACGTCACGAGCAGTACTTC. This encodes CASSVQGQRHEQYF.

The table lists this clonotype with many counts. This chain joins TRBV7-3 and TRBJ2-2; D gene uncertain. The CDR3 is 14 residues long. CDR1 and CDR2 from the germline V gene are SGHTA and FQGTGA. With 5 bases removed from V and 3 bases from J, the gap between germline ends came to 10 bases. CDR3 nucleotides: TGTGCCAGCAGCGCCGCTAAGGACACCGGGGAGCTGTTTTTT. It translates to CASSAAKDTGELFF.

The chain employs TRBV7-6 and TRBJ2-1; D remains ambiguous. V dropped 4 bases and J dropped 7 bases, with 14 bases sitting between them. The germline V gene has CDR1 SGHVS and CDR2 FNYEAQ. The CDR3 is 14 amino acids. The CDR3 DNA is TGTGCCAGCAGCTCTACCCACCCTACAAATGAGCAGTTCTTC. It specifies CASSSTHPTNEQFF.

The chain recombines TRBV9 with TRBJ2-1; 7 bases fit TRBD2. From germline, CDR1 is SGDLS and CDR2 YYNGEE. V shed 0 bases and J 8 bases; nucleotides not matched to a gene: 5. There are 14 residues in the CDR3. The CDR3 spells CASSVDGGSDEQFF. DNA for the CDR3: TGTGCCAGCAGCGTAGACGGCGGGAGTGATGAGCAGTTCTTC.

The chain is built from TRBV6-1 and TRBJ2-1; D gene ambiguous. Trimming removed 5 bases from V and 6 bases from J, with 11 bases in between. Germline assignment: CDR1 MNHNS and CDR2 SASEGT. This CDR3 region has 13 residues. The DNA of the CDR3 is TGTGCCAGCAGTCGAACTCGATTCAATGAGCAGTTCTTC. Its translation is CASSRTRFNEQFF.

This clonotype has at least ten counts. The V and J genes are TRBV28 and TRBJ1-5; D unclear. CDR3 size: 13 residues. Germline CDR1 reads MDHEN; CDR2 reads SYDVKM. The V gene lost 3 bases and the J gene lost 7 bases, with 10 bases spanning the gap. The CDR3 reads CASSLTFGQPQHF. The CDR3 DNA reads TGTGCCAGCAGTTTGACATTCGGGCAGCCCCAGCATTTT. Based on the CDR3 plus reference TRBV28 and TRBJ1-5, the full variable domain is DVKVTQSSRYLVKRTGEKVFLECVQDMDHENMFWYRQDPGLGLRLIYFSYDVKMKEKGDIPEGYSVSREKKERFSLILESASTNQTSMYLCASSLTFGQPQHFGDGTRLSIL.

This clonotype has a handful of counts. V gene TRBV29-1 combines with J gene TRBJ2-5; TRBD1 matches at 9 bases. V lost 3 bases, J lost 3 bases, and 5 bases stayed unmatched. The CDR3 sequence is 14 residues long. CDR1 is SQVTM, CDR2 ANQGSEA, per germline. The DNA for the CDR3 is TGCAGCGTTGAGGAGGGACAGGGAAAAGAGACCCAGTACTTC. Translating gives CSVEEGQGKETQYF.

This clonotype was counted many times. V and J are TRBV18 and TRBJ2-7; D unresolved. This CDR3 is built from 12 residues. Germline assignment: CDR1 KGHSH and CDR2 LQKENI. V gave up 3 bases and J gave up 2 bases, with 5 bases separating them. CDR3 coding DNA: TGTGCCAGCTCACCTTCAACCTACGAGCAGTACTTC. This codes for CASSPSTYEQYF.

Ten or more counts support this clonotype. The genes are TRBV5-1 and TRBJ2-1; D gene unclear. CDR1 SGHRS and CDR2 YFSETQ come from the germline V gene. Trimming pared 5 bases from V and 8 bases from J, leaving 11 bases between. The CDR3 length is 12 residues. The CDR3 here is CASRPPGDEQFF. In DNA, the CDR3 is TGCGCCAGCAGGCCGCCTGGGGATGAGCAGTTCTTC.

This clonotype was recorded at least ten times. The CDR3 loop is CASNRGDRTNTGELFF. Written as DNA, the CDR3 is TGCGCCAGCAACCGCGGGGACAGGACGAACACCGGGGAGCTGTTTTTT. V gene TRBV5-1 combines with J gene TRBJ2-2; 8 positions match TRBD1. Germline loops: CDR1 SGHRS, CDR2 YFSETQ. J lost 0 bases, V lost 6 bases, and 7 bases had no gene match. This CDR3 contains 16 residues.

This clonotype has ten or more counts. The rearrangement links TRBV3-1 to TRBJ2-7; D is unresolved. In germline, CDR1 is LGHDT, CDR2 YNNKEL (reference sequence). This CDR3 spans 14 amino acids. Trimming cost V 3 bases and J 0 bases, with 9 bases left between them. The CDR3 loop reads CASSQQQNSYEQYF. CDR3 DNA sequence: TGTGCCAGCAGCCAGCAGCAAAACTCCTACGAGCAGTACTTC.